This TCR beta chain was obtained from a study of blood T cells in healthy people across ages. Study context: The template switching approach captured approximately one barcoded beta molecule for every two T cells. Study-wide points: Shifts in expanded clonotypes may have been confounded by donor CMV status, which was unknown.

The authors drew around 11 milliliters of peripheral blood from each donor. Total RNA, at least 6 micrograms per sample, was extracted from PBMCs. Comments on this clonotype: Its specificity is not known.

CDR3 size: 15 residues. Germline values: CDR1 SGHKS, CDR2 YYEKEE (reference sequence). Sample-barcoded 5' priming and a J-beta primer mix drove a second PCR of roughly 6 to 12 cycles. TCRdb reprocessed the 5' RACE reads via MiXCR and lists one record per CDR3 protein. Counted here are some 1.5 million distinct CDR3 sequences, about 28% occurring once; the ten biggest clones make up roughly 8%. Sequencing was carried out using blood. This clonotype originated in a woman aged 30 to 39 in good health. The gene calls are TRBV5-5 and TRBJ2-7, with TRBD2 identical over 7 bases. The DNA end is a closer match to TRBJ2-5, so the J assignment may be wrong. For the CDR3, the DNA is TGTGCCAGCAGTCCAGGATGGCGGGAGCAAGAGACCCAGTACTTC. Translated: CASSPGWREQETQYF.